This TCR beta chain is from a study of CD4 and CD8 cells across lung adenocarcinoma regions. This CDR3 has 17 residues. Between the trimmed V and J ends, which lost 2 bases and 2 bases, there was a span of 17 bases. Germline V CDR1 and CDR2: MNHEY, SVGAGI. A single record per CDR3 protein comes from TCRdb applying MiXCR to the PCR reads. The sample has 3,200 or so distinct CDR3 sequences, approximately 60% seen once; the top ten hold 16%. Donors had localized lung adenocarcinoma, a non-small cell lung cancer. Sequencing was carried out using CD8+ T cells from the margin of a lung tumor. The J gene is TRBJ2-3, the V gene TRBV6-5; D is perhaps TRBD1 (5 bases). This clonotype was obtained from a female donor with lung adenocarcinoma. The CD4 and CD8 labels of this study may be unreliable. CDR3 nucleotide sequence: TGTGCCAGCAGTTACATTAATGCCGCAGGGAACACAGATACGCAGTATTTT. Protein product: CASSYINAAGNTDTQYF.